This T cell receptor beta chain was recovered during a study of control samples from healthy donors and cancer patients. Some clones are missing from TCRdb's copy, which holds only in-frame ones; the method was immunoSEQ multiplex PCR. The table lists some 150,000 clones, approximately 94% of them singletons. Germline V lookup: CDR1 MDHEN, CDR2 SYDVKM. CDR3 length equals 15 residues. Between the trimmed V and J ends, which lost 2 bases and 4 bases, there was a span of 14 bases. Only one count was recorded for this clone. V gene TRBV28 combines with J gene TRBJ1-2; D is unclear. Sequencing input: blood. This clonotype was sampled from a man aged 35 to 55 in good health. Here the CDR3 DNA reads TGTGCCAGCAGTTTACACGGTCAGGACGTCTATGGCTACACCTTC. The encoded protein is CASSLHGQDVYGYTF.